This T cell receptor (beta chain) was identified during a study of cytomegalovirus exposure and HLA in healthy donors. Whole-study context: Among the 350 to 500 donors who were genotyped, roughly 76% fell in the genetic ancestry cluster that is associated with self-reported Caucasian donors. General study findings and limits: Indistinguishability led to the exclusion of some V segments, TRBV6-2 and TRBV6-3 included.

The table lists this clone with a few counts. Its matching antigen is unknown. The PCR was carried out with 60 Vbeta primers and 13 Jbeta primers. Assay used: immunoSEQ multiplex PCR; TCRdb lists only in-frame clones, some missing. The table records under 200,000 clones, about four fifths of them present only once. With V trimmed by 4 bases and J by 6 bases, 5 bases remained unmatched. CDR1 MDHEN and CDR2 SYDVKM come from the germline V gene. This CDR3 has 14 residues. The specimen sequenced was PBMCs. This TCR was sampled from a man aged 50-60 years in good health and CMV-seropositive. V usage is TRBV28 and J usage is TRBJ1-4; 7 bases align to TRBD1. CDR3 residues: CASSSRGPYEKLFF. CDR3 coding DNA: TGTGCCAGCAGTTCGAGGGGGCCTTATGAAAAACTGTTTTTT.